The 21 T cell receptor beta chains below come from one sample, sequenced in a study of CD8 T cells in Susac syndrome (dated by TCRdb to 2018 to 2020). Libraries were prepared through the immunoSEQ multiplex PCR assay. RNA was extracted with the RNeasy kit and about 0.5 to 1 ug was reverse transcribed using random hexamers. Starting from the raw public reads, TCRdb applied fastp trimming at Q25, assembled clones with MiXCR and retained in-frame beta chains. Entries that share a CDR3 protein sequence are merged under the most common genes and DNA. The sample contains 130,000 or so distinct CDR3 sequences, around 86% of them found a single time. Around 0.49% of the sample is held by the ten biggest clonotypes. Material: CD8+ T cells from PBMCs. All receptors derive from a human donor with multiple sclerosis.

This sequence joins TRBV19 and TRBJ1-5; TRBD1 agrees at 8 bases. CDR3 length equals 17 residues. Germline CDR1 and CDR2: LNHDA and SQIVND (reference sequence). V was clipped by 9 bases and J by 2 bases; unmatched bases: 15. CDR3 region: CASSTGGGWGGNQPQHF. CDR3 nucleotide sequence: TGTGCCAGCTCCACAGGGGGTGGATGGGGCGGCAATCAGCCCCAGCATTTT. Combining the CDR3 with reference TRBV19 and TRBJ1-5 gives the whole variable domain DGGITQSPKYLFRKEGQNVTLSCEQNLNHDAMYWYRQDPGQGLRLIYYSQIVNDFQKGDIAEGYSVSREKKESFPLTVTSAQKNPTAFYLCASSTGGGWGGNQPQHFGDGTRLSIL.

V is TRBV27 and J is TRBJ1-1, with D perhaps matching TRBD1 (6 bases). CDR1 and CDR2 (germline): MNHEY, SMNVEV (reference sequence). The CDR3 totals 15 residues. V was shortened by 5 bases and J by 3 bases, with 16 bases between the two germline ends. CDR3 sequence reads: CASSSGGAIYTEAFF. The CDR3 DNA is TGTGCCAGCAGTAGCGGGGGGGCCATTTACACTGAAGCTTTCTTT.

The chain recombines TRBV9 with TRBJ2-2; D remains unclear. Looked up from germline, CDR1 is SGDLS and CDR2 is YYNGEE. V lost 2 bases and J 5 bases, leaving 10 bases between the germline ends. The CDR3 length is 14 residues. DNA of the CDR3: TGTGCCAGCAGCGTTTACTTCCTGACCGGGGAGCTGTTTTTT. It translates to CASSVYFLTGELFF.

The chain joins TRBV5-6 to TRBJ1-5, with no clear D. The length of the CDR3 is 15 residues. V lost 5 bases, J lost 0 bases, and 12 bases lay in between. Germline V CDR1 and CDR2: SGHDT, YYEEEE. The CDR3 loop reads CASSVWEYSNQPQHF. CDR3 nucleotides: TGTGCCAGCAGTGTGTGGGAATATAGCAATCAGCCCCAGCATTTT.

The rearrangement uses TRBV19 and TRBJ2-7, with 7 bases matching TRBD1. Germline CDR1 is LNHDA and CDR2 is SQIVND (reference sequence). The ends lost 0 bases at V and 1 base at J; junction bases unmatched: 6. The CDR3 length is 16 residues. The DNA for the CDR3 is TGTGCCAGTAGTATAGACGGGACAGCCGAGTCCTACGAGCAGTACTTC. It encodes CASSIDGTAESYEQYF.

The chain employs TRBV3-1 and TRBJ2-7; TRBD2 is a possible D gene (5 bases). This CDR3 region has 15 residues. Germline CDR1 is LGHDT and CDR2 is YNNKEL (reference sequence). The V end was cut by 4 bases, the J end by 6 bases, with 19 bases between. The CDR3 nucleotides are TGTGCCAGCAGCCTCTACTACGTGGCTAGCTCCGAGCAGTACGTC. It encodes CASSLYYVASSEQYV.

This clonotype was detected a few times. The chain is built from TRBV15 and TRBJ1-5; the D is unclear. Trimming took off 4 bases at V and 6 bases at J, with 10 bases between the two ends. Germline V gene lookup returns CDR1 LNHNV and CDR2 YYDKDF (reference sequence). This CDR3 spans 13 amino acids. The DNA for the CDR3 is TGTGCCACCAGCAACGGGGTGGCTCAGCCCCAGCATTTT. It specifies CATSNGVAQPQHF.

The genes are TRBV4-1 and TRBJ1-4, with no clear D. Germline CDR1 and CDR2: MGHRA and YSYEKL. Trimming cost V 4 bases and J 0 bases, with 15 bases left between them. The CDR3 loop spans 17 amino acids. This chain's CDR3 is CASSPPRLGTTNEKLFF. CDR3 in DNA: TGCGCCAGCAGCCCCCCTCGTCTAGGAACAACTAATGAAAAACTGTTTTTT.

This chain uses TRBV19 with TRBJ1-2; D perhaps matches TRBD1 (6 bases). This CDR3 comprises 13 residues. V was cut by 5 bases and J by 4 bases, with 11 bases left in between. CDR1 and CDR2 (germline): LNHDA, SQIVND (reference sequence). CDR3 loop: CASSPGQFYGYTF. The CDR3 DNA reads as TGTGCCAGTAGTCCCGGACAGTTCTATGGCTACACCTTC. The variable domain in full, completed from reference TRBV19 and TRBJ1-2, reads DGGITQSPKYLFRKEGQNVTLSCEQNLNHDAMYWYRQDPGQGLRLIYYSQIVNDFQKGDIAEGYSVSREKKESFPLTVTSAQKNPTAFYLCASSPGQFYGYTFGSGTRLTVV.

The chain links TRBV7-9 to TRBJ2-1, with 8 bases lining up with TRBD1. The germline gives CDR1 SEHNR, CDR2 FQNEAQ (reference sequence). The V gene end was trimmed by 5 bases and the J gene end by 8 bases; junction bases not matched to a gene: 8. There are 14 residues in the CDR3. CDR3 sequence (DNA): TGTGCCAGCAGCACAGGGGGACTTAGGGATGAGCAGTTCTTC. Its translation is CASSTGGLRDEQFF.

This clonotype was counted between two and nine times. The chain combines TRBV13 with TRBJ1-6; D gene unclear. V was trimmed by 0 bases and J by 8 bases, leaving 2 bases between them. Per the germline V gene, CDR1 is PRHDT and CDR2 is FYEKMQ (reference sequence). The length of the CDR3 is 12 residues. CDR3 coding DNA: TGTGCCAGCAGCTTAGGGGATTCACCCCTCCACTTT. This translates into CASSLGDSPLHF.

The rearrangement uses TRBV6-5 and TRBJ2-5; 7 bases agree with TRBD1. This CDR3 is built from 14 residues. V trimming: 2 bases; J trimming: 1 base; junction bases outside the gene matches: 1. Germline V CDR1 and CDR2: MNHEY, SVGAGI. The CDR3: CASSYRDSQETQYF. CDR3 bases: TGTGCCAGCAGTTACAGGGACAGCCAAGAGACCCAGTACTTC.

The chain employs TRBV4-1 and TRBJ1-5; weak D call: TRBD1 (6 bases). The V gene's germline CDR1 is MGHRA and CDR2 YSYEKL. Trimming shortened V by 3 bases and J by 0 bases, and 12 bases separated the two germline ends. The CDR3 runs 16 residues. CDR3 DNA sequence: TGCGCCAGCAGCCATCGGGCAGGGGATAGCAATCAGCCCCAGCATTTT. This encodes CASSHRAGDSNQPQHF.

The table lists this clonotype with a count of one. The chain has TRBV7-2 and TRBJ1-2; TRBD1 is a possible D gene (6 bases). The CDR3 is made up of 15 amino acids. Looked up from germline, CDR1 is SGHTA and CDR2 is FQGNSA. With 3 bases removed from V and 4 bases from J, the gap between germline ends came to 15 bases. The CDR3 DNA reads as TGTGCCAGCAGCTTCCGACAGGTCCTCTTCTATGGCTACACCTTC. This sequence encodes CASSFRQVLFYGYTF.

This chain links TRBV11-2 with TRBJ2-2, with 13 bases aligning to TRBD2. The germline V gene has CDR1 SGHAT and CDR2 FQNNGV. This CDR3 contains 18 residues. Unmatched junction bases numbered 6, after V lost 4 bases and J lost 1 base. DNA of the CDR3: TGTGCCAGCAGCTCCTGGACTAGCGGGGGAGTGAACACCGGGGAGCTGTTTTTT. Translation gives CASSSWTSGGVNTGELFF.

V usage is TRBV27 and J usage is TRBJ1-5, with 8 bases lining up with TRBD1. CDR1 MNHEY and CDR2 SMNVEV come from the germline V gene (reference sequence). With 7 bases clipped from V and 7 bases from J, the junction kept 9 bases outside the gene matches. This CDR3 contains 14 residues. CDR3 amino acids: CASKAQGAMQPQHF. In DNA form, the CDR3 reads TGTGCCAGCAAGGCCCAGGGGGCAATGCAGCCCCAGCATTTT.

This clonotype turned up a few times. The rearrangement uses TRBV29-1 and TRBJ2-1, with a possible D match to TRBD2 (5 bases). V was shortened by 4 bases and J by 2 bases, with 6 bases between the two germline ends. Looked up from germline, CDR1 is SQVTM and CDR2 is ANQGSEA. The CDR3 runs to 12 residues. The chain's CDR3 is CSVAGTYNEQFF. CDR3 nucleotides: TGCAGCGTTGCGGGGACCTACAATGAGCAGTTCTTC.

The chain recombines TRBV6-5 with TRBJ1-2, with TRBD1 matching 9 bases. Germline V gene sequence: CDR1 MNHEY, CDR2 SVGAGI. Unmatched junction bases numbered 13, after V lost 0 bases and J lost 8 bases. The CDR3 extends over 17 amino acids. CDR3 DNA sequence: TGTGCCAGCAGTTACTCGGGGATACCGGGACAGGGTATGGGCTACACCTTC. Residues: CASSYSGIPGQGMGYTF.

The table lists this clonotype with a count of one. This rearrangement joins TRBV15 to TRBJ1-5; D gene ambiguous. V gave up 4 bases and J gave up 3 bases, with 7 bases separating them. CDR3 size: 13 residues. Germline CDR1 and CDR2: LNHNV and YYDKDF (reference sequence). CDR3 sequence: CATSIQNNQPQHF. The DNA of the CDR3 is TGTGCCACCAGCATACAGAACAATCAGCCCCAGCATTTT.

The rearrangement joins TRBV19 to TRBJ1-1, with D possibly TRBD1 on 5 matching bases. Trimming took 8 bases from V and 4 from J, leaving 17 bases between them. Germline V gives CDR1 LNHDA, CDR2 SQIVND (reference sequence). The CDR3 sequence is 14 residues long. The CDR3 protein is CASGYGGDSTEAFF. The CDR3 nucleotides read TGTGCCAGTGGATACGGGGGGGATTCCACTGAAGCTTTCTTT. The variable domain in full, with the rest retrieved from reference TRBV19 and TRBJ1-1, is DGGITQSPKYLFRKEGQNVTLSCEQNLNHDAMYWYRQDPGQGLRLIYYSQIVNDFQKGDIAEGYSVSREKKESFPLTVTSAQKNPTAFYLCASGYGGDSTEAFFGQGTRLTVV.

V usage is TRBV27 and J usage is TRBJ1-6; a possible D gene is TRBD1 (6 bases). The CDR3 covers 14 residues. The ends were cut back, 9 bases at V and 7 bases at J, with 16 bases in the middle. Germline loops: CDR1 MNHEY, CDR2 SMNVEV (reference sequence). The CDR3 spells CASCFTGSNSPLHF. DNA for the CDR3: TGTGCCAGTTGCTTCACAGGGTCCAATTCACCCCTCCACTTT.